This T cell receptor beta chain was captured in a study of blood T cell repertoires in COVID-19. Study as a whole: From the United States, Italy and Spain came samples of acute and convalescent COVID-19.

The CDR3 has 16 amino acids. Trimming removed 0 bases from V and 4 bases from J, with 17 bases in between. Germline CDR1 SGHDT, CDR2 YYEEEE. Authors' processing steps: Amplified reference gene primers provided the basis for estimating nucleated cell counts. Sequencing was performed with immunoSEQ multiplex PCR; in TCRdb, only in-frame clones are kept and a portion is missing. V and J calls and clone size are as listed in that table; D and trimming were resolved from the DNA. This table has about 220,000 clones, over 70% appearing once. The receptor's source is a woman aged 70-85 years with acute or convalescent COVID-19. Source material: peripheral blood. The rearrangement uses TRBV5-6 and TRBJ2-7; tentative D call: TRBD1 (5 bases). CDR3 DNA sequence: TGTGCCAGCAGCTTGGCCTGGGGCCGACGAGCTTACGAGCAGTACGTC. This codes for CASSLAWGRRAYEQYV.